The clone carrying this TCR beta chain was seen only a few times. What it recognizes is unknown. Unique molecular identifiers were added to individual cDNA molecules. TCRdb fed the 5' RACE reads into MiXCR, producing one record per CDR3 protein. The sample includes fewer than 65,000 distinct CDR3 sequences, roughly 10% of them seen just once. The data derive from a study of early T cells in non-severe SARS-CoV-2 infection. Findings and caveats of the study: Reliance on VDJdb matching favored anti-spike CD8 responses; private and CD4 specificities were missed.

Germline V gives CDR1 SGHNT, CDR2 YENEEA. Deletions cut 5 bases from V and 8 bases from J, with 20 bases between. The CDR3 sequence is 15 residues long. The clonotype originates from an adult who was a healthcare worker with PCR-confirmed SARS-CoV-2 infection or an uninfected control (not recorded which). The source material was whole blood. The chain employs TRBV11-3 and TRBJ2-3; perhaps TRBD2 as D (5 bases). CDR3 in amino acids: CASSASAGVAGTQYF. The CDR3 DNA is TGTGCCAGCAGCGCGTCGGCTGGGGTCGCGGGTACGCAGTATTTT. The full variable domain, its missing parts supplied by reference TRBV11-3 and TRBJ2-3, is EAGVVQSPRYKIIEKKQPVAFWCNPISGHNTLYWYLQNLGQGPELLIRYENEEAVDDSQLPKDRFSAERLKGVDSTLKIQPAELGDSAVYLCASSASAGVAGTQYFGPGTRLTVL.